This TCR beta chain is from a study of blood T cells in healthy people across ages. Worth noting for this clonotype: The antigen remains undetermined.

Extracted total RNA amounted to at least 5.5 micrograms for each sample. Findings and caveats of the study: The long-lived group displayed more naive CD4+ cells, plus higher diversity, than the aged donors did.

V lost 4 bases and J lost 1, with 16 bases in between. The CDR3 spans 15 residues. CDR1 is SQVTM, CDR2 ANQGSEA, per germline. Through a sample-barcoded 5' primer and a J-beta primer mix, a second PCR was run for about 6 to 11 cycles. TCRdb re-derived calls from the 5' RACE reads in MiXCR, one entry per CDR3 protein. The sample yields 550,000 to 650,000 distinct CDR3 sequences, 27% seen once. The same data also contributed to another study, on T cells of mothers and their children. That work contributes: Donation was provided by three healthy Caucasian mothers along with their six children.

The source is a boy aged 2-9 years in good health. This rearrangement joins TRBV29-1 to TRBJ2-5, with D possibly matching TRBD2 (5 bases). The sequencing sample was made of blood. The CDR3 DNA reads as TGCAGCGTTGTTTTGGCGGACTGGGGCCAAGAGACCCAGTACTTC. Protein: CSVVLADWGQETQYF.